This T cell receptor beta chain came from a study of T cells in localized non-small cell lung cancer. This clone was picked up one time. The CDR3 sequence is 18 residues long. V lost 0 bases and J lost 7; bases outside the gene matches: 11. Germline V gene lookup returns CDR1 LGHNA and CDR2 YNFKEQ. Some clones are missing from TCRdb's copy, which holds only in-frame ones; the method was immunoSEQ multiplex PCR. Altogether 100,000 to 150,000 clones are present, approximately 88% being singletons, with the ten largest covering around 1.5%. The gene calls are TRBV4-2 and TRBJ2-1; 11 bases agree with TRBD2. The source was peripheral blood, collected before any cancer treatment. The clonotype originates from a female donor aged 60 or older with stage I lung adenocarcinoma. This CDR3 reads CASSQETYQLAGVNEQFF. CDR3 in DNA: TGTGCCAGCAGCCAAGAGACTTATCAACTAGCGGGAGTTAATGAGCAGTTCTTC.